A single sample is the source of the 32 T cell receptor beta chains below, sequenced in a study of blood T cell repertoires in COVID-19 (dated by TCRdb to the early 2020s). Library preparation employed the immunoSEQ multiplex PCR assay. TCRdb retrieved this table from immuneACCESS and kept in-frame rearrangements only. Not all clones are present; in checked studies, unresolved V genes account for under half, and no reason is known for the remainder. Present in this sample are a few hundred thousand clones, just under 90% of which were seen just once. The ten largest clonotypes hold approximately 3.3% of the sample. Source material: peripheral blood. These receptor sequences come from a woman in her thirties or forties with acute or convalescent COVID-19.

This clone was picked up a small number of times. This chain connects TRBV20-1 to TRBJ1-1; D unresolved. The V end lost 6 bases, the J end lost 2 bases, and 7 bases lay between the germline ends. This CDR3 contains 11 residues. CDR1 is DFQATT, CDR2 SNEGSKA, per germline (reference sequence). The CDR3 reads CSAGINTEAFF. The CDR3 DNA reads as TGCAGTGCCGGGATTAACACTGAAGCTTTCTTT.

V usage is TRBV30 and J usage is TRBJ1-6; 7 bases fit TRBD1. The trim removed 3 bases at V and 9 bases at J, leaving 11 bases unmatched. The CDR3 extends over 15 amino acids. Per germline, CDR1 GTSNPN and CDR2 SVGIG (reference sequence). This chain's CDR3 is CAWREGTGVSSPLHF. CDR3 sequence (DNA): TGTGCCTGGAGAGAGGGTACAGGGGTAAGTTCACCCCTCCACTTT.

The rearrangement joins TRBV19 to TRBJ2-1; 10 bases fit TRBD1. The CDR3 is made up of 16 amino acids. Looked up from germline, CDR1 is LNHDA and CDR2 is SQIVND (reference sequence). V dropped 4 bases and J dropped 8; count of bases not matched to a gene: 11. In nucleotides, the CDR3 is TGTGCCAGTAGTACGGGACAGGGGAGCGAAGGCGATGAGCAGTTCTTC. This gives the protein CASSTGQGSEGDEQFF.

The chain joins TRBV9 to TRBJ1-6; TRBD1 aligns across 8 bases. With V trimmed by 6 bases and J by 6 bases, 11 bases remained unmatched. The CDR3 sequence is 16 residues long. Germline V lookup: CDR1 SGDLS, CDR2 YYNGEE. The CDR3 reads CASTSQGAGANSPLHF. The CDR3 DNA reads TGTGCCAGCACCAGCCAGGGGGCAGGGGCTAATTCACCCCTCCACTTT.

In this sample, this clone turned up once. J is TRBJ1-2 and V is TRBV18; 10 bases fit TRBD1. J lost 3 bases, V lost 3 bases, and 4 bases had no gene match. This CDR3 comprises 15 residues. Germline V gives CDR1 KGHSH, CDR2 LQKENI. This CDR3 is CASSPRQGADYGYTF. CDR3 DNA sequence: TGTGCCAGCTCACCCCGACAGGGGGCGGACTATGGCTACACCTTC.

This clone was seen many times. The V call is TRBV5-1, the J call TRBJ1-2; tentative D call: TRBD1 (5 bases). The CDR3 contains 15 residues. Trimming took off 1 base at V and 0 bases at J, with 10 bases between the two ends. Per germline, CDR1 SGHRS and CDR2 YFSETQ. The CDR3 DNA reads as TGCGCCAGCAGCTTGCCCGAGACAGCTAACTATGGCTACACCTTC. Protein sequence: CASSLPETANYGYTF. Filled out from reference TRBV5-1 and TRBJ1-2, the complete variable domain reads KAGVTQTPRYLIKTRGQQVTLSCSPISGHRSVSWYQQTPGQGLQFLFEYFSETQRNKGNFPGRFSGRQFSNSRSEMNVSTLELGDSALYLCASSLPETANYGYTFGSGTRLTVV.

The chain joins TRBV15 to TRBJ2-1, with no clear D. CDR3 length: 14 amino acids. Germline loops: CDR1 LNHNV, CDR2 YYDKDF (reference sequence). V dropped 1 base and J dropped 2 bases, with 6 bases sitting between them. CDR3 loop: CATSRGGTYNEQFF. CDR3 nucleotide sequence: TGTGCCACCAGCAGAGGAGGTACCTACAATGAGCAGTTCTTC. Full variable domain (rest looked up from reference TRBV15 and TRBJ2-1): DAMVIQNPRYQVTQFGKPVTLSCSQTLNHNVMYWYQQKSSQAPKLLFHYYDKDFNNEADTPDNFQSRRPNTSFCFLDIRSPGLGDTAMYLCATSRGGTYNEQFFGPGTRLTVL.

The V gene is TRBV6-5, the J gene TRBJ1-3; D gene unclear. Deletions cut 9 bases from V and 3 bases from J, with 6 bases between. Germline loops: CDR1 MNHEY, CDR2 SVGAGI. This CDR3 contains 11 residues. The CDR3 DNA follows: TGTGCCAGGACACTTGGAAACACCATATATTTT. Protein product: CARTLGNTIYF.

This chain connects TRBV3-1 (or the pseudogene TRBV3-2) to TRBJ2-3; D is possibly TRBD2 (5 bases). The CDR3 sequence is 12 residues long. Trimming pared 3 bases from V and 5 bases from J, leaving 6 bases between. Germline V gives CDR1 LGHDT, CDR2 YNNKEL (reference sequence). CDR3 sequence reads: CASSHGLDTQYF. The CDR3 DNA reads as TGTGCCAGCAGCCATGGACTAGATACGCAGTATTTT.

This clone was counted once. Within the sample, other DNA sequences also encode this same CDR3. This chain joins TRBV12-3 or TRBV12-4 and TRBJ1-2; possible D gene TRBD1, 5 bases. The CDR3 length is 12 residues. V lost 0 bases and J lost 8, with 7 bases in between. The CDR3 nucleotides read TGTGCCAGCAGTTTAGCGCGGGGGGGCTACACCTTC. Its protein is CASSLARGGYTF.

The chain is built from TRBV7-8 and TRBJ1-1; 7 bases fit TRBD1. Germline CDR1 is SGHVS and CDR2 is FQNEAQ. J lost 2 bases, V lost 4 bases, and 10 bases had no gene match. The CDR3 has 16 amino acids. The CDR3 loop is CASSSRTGMGNTEAFF. The CDR3 DNA reads as TGTGCCAGCAGCTCTAGGACAGGTATGGGAAACACTGAAGCTTTCTTT.

The chain has TRBV6-6 and TRBJ1-2; 10 positions agree with TRBD1. Germline V lookup: CDR1 MNHNY, CDR2 SVGAGI (reference sequence). The trim removed 2 bases at V and 7 bases at J, leaving 7 bases unmatched. The CDR3 runs 15 residues. CDR3 DNA: TGTGCCAGCAGTTACATTAGGACAGGGGGTTCTGGCTACACCTTC. This codes for CASSYIRTGGSGYTF.

The chain employs TRBV6-5 and TRBJ1-5; 9 bases map to TRBD1. The CDR3 has 14 amino acids. The J segment lost 2 bases and the V segment lost 5 bases, leaving 1 base of the junction unmatched. The germline CDR1 and CDR2 sequences are MNHEY and SVGAGI. This chain's CDR3 is CASSRQGGNQPQHF. DNA for the CDR3: TGTGCCAGCAGTCGACAGGGGGGCAATCAGCCCCAGCATTTT.

This clone has just one count. The chain links TRBV19 to TRBJ2-6; D might be TRBD2 (6 bases). The CDR3 has 16 amino acids. Germline CDR1 and CDR2: LNHDA and SQIVND (reference sequence). The V end lost 3 bases, the J end lost 3 bases, and 12 bases lay between the germline ends. The CDR3 loop is CASSISLGSGANVLTF. DNA for the CDR3: TGTGCCAGTAGTATCTCCCTCGGGAGTGGGGCCAACGTCCTGACTTTC.

The chain uses TRBV6-6 and TRBJ1-1, with unresolved D. V was trimmed by 7 bases and J by 7 bases, leaving 13 bases between them. This CDR3 is 12 amino acids long. The germline V gene encodes CDR1 MNHNY and CDR2 SVGAGI (reference sequence). CDR3 nucleotides: TGTGCCAGCATGTTGAGCGGCCTTGAAGCTTTCTTT. This translates into CASMLSGLEAFF.

This clone appeared once. The genes are TRBV9 and TRBJ1-3, with D unclear. The V gene lost 2 bases and the J gene lost 0 bases, with 6 bases spanning the gap. In germline, CDR1 is SGDLS, CDR2 YYNGEE. The CDR3 length is 14 residues. In DNA, the CDR3 is TGTGCCAGCAGCGTTCAGTTCTCTGGAAACACCATATATTTT. It specifies CASSVQFSGNTIYF.

V gene TRBV29-1 combines with J gene TRBJ2-3; tentatively, D is TRBD1 (6 bases). V gave up 0 bases and J gave up 3 bases, with 16 bases separating them. Germline V lookup: CDR1 SQVTM, CDR2 ANQGSEA. The CDR3 consists of 16 residues. This CDR3 reads CSVEDRLAGATDTQYF. The CDR3 DNA is TGCAGCGTTGAAGACCGGCTGGCAGGGGCAACAGATACGCAGTATTTT.

This chain joins TRBV5-1 and TRBJ2-2; maybe TRBD1 (5 bases). Germline V gene data show CDR1 as SGHRS and CDR2 as YFSETQ. Between the trimmed V and J ends, which lost 2 bases and 3 bases, there was a span of 14 bases. The CDR3 contains 16 residues. CDR3 region: CASSFQRGTDTGELFF. DNA of the CDR3: TGCGCCAGCAGCTTCCAAAGGGGAACTGACACCGGGGAGCTGTTTTTT.

This sequence joins TRBV6-5 and TRBJ1-1; D is ambiguous. The CDR3 covers 13 residues. Germline CDR1 and CDR2: MNHEY and SVGAGI. V was shortened by 7 bases and J by 4 bases, with 13 bases between the two germline ends. The CDR3 spells CASTRVEGTEAFF. In nucleotides, the CDR3 is TGTGCCAGCACGCGGGTTGAAGGCACTGAAGCTTTCTTT.

In its sample, this clone was seen a few times. The chain has TRBV11-2 and TRBJ1-2, with TRBD1 matching over 8 bases. Trimming cost V 5 bases and J 0 bases; bases outside gene matches: 8. The CDR3 length is 16 residues. The germline V gene encodes CDR1 SGHAT and CDR2 FQNNGV. The CDR3 DNA reads as TGTGCCAGCAGCCACGGACAGGGACAAGCTAACTATGGCTACACCTTC. As protein: CASSHGQGQANYGYTF.

The chain recombines TRBV19 with TRBJ1-1; D is possibly TRBD1 (6 bases). The CDR3 loop spans 15 amino acids. Per germline, CDR1 LNHDA and CDR2 SQIVND (reference sequence). V lost 8 bases and J lost 1, with 17 bases in between. Written as DNA, the CDR3 is TGTGCCAGTGATACTCCGGGACATTCGAACACTGAAGCTTTCTTT. Amino acids: CASDTPGHSNTEAFF.

The table lists this clone with a few counts. The V and J genes are TRBV6-5 and TRBJ2-3; TRBD2 matches at 11 bases. Trimming took 4 bases from V and 5 from J; bases not matched to a gene: 5. The CDR3 consists of 15 residues. The germline V gene encodes CDR1 MNHEY and CDR2 SVGAGI. The CDR3 sequence is CASSLGLAGVDTQYF. The CDR3 DNA follows: TGTGCCAGCAGTTTAGGACTAGCGGGTGTAGATACGCAGTATTTT.

This rearrangement joins TRBV6-6 to TRBJ1-5, with TRBD1 as a possible D gene (5 bases). The germline V and J ends were trimmed by 5 bases and 7 bases, with 15 bases remaining between them. Per germline, CDR1 MNHNY and CDR2 SVGAGI (reference sequence). CDR3 length: 14 residues. The CDR3 reads CASSLIGGDQPQHF. The CDR3 region has the DNA TGTGCCAGCAGTCTAATCGGGGGGGACCAGCCCCAGCATTTT.

The chain combines TRBV19 with TRBJ1-3, with 9 bases matching TRBD1. V lost 7 bases, J lost 9 bases, and 10 bases stayed unmatched. This CDR3 spans 14 amino acids. Germline V gives CDR1 LNHDA, CDR2 SQIVND (reference sequence). CDR3 residues: CASTPGQGVGTIYF. Written as DNA, the CDR3 is TGTGCCAGTACCCCGGGACAGGGTGTCGGCACCATATATTTT.

The chain links TRBV5-6 to TRBJ1-1, with 12 bases lining up with TRBD1. The CDR3 is 18 residues long. Germline V gene data show CDR1 as SGHDT and CDR2 as YYEEEE. J lost 2 bases, V lost 5 bases, and 13 bases had no gene match. CDR3: CASRFSPGQGAENTEAFF. In DNA, the CDR3 is TGTGCCAGCAGATTTTCTCCGGGACAGGGGGCGGAAAACACTGAAGCTTTCTTT.

The chain links TRBV5-4 to TRBJ2-5; 7 positions agree with TRBD2. The CDR3 length is 13 residues. The V segment lost 4 bases and the J segment 6 bases; nucleotides outside the gene matches: 6. The germline V gene has CDR1 SGHNT and CDR2 YYREEE (reference sequence). CDR3 protein: CASSAYGGKTQYF. The CDR3 coding sequence is TGTGCCAGCAGCGCATACGGGGGGAAGACCCAGTACTTC.

The chain links TRBV27 to TRBJ1-5, with 7 bases matching TRBD1. V shed 5 bases, J shed 0 bases, and the junction held 7 bases outside the gene matches. Germline CDR1 MNHEY, CDR2 SMNVEV (reference sequence). This CDR3 is 16 amino acids long. The DNA of the CDR3 is TGTGCCAGCAGTGATGGGACAGACTATAGCAATCAGCCCCAGCATTTT. Translated: CASSDGTDYSNQPQHF.

The DNA for the CDR3 is TGCGCCAGCAGCCACCGCTCCACAGGGGACAACTCAGGGCTGCCCGCTGAAGCTTTCTTT. Its protein is CASSHRSTGDNSGLPAEAFF. This chain uses TRBV4-1 with TRBJ1-1; 7 bases fit TRBD1. The V segment lost 3 bases and the J segment 6 bases; nucleotides outside the gene matches: 25. CDR3 size: 20 residues. From germline, CDR1 is MGHRA and CDR2 YSYEKL.

The gene calls are TRBV7-9 and TRBJ1-2, with TRBD1 identical over 7 bases. The CDR3 extends over 16 amino acids. Germline values: CDR1 SEHNR, CDR2 FQNEAQ (reference sequence). V was pared by 2 bases and J by 5 bases, with 11 bases of the junction left unmatched. CDR3 in amino acids: CASSLRGGQGAYGYTF. CDR3 sequence (DNA): TGTGCCAGCAGCTTAAGAGGGGGCCAGGGAGCGTATGGCTACACCTTC. The entire variable domain, with the rest obtained from reference TRBV7-9 and TRBJ1-2, is as follows: DTGVSQNPRHKITKRGQNVTFRCDPISEHNRLYWYRQTLGQGPEFLTYFQNEAQLEKSRLLSDRFSAERPKGSFSTLEIQRTEQGDSAMYLCASSLRGGQGAYGYTFGSGTRLTVV.

This chain connects TRBV13 to TRBJ1-4; possibly TRBD1 for D (6 bases). The germline CDR1 and CDR2 sequences are PRHDT and FYEKMQ (reference sequence). With 2 bases removed from V and 4 bases from J, the gap between germline ends came to 11 bases. The CDR3 has 15 amino acids. CDR3 bases: TGTGCCAGCAGCTTACTCGGACAGTTTAATGAAAAACTGTTTTTT. Protein product: CASSLLGQFNEKLFF. The variable domain in full, completed from reference TRBV13 and TRBJ1-4, reads AAGVIQSPRHLIKEKRETATLKCYPIPRHDTVYWYQQGPGQDPQFLISFYEKMQSDKGSIPDRFSAQQFSDYHSELNMSSLELGDSALYFCASSLLGQFNEKLFFGSGTQLSVL.

This rearrangement joins TRBV20-1 to TRBJ2-5; no reliable D call. The CDR3 sequence is 11 residues long. The germline gives CDR1 DFQATT, CDR2 SNEGSKA (reference sequence). CDR3 amino acids: CSVGGQETQYF. The CDR3 nucleotides are TGCAGCGTCGGTGGCCAAGAGACCCAGTACTTC.

The V gene is TRBV7-6, the J gene TRBJ1-1; 8 nucleotides line up with TRBD1. Germline values: CDR1 SGHVS, CDR2 FNYEAQ. Unmatched junction bases numbered 5, after V lost 1 base and J lost 1 base. The CDR3 extends over 16 amino acids. The CDR3 loop is CASSLGHRGANTEAFF. CDR3 DNA sequence: TGTGCCAGCAGCTTAGGACACAGGGGGGCGAACACTGAAGCTTTCTTT.